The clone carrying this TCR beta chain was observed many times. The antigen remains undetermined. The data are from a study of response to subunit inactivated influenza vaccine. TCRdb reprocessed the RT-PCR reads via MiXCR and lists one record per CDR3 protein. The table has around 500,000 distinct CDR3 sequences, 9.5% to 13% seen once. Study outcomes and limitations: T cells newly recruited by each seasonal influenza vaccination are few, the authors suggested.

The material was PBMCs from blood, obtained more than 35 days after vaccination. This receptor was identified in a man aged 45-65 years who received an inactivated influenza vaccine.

The CDR3 loop is CASSQDVRGEYGYTF. CDR3 coding DNA: TGTGCCAGCAGCCAAGATGTTAGGGGAGAATATGGCTACACCTTC. The chain joins TRBV14 to TRBJ1-2; tentative D call: TRBD1 (5 bases). This CDR3 spans 15 amino acids. Per germline, CDR1 SGHDN and CDR2 FVKESK. Trimming cost V 0 bases and J 5 bases, with 13 bases left between them.